The TCR beta chain under discussion was sequenced for a study of human T cells and chemical hapten exposure. Documented time point: healthy volunteer bleed at 2 weeks. The total RNA was obtained from whole blood that was not fractionated. This clonotype was seen repeatedly, ten times or more. TCRdb reprocessed the RACE reads via MiXCR and lists one record per CDR3 protein. The sample has tens of thousands of distinct CDR3 sequences; 7.4% are singletons. CDR1 and CDR2 from the germline V gene are SGHAT and FQNNGV. V lost 0 bases and J lost 2, with 6 bases in between. This CDR3 has 14 amino acids. The clonotype was recovered from a human donor in good health. Some clones in this sample may be carry-over from other donors' samples. The rearrangement uses TRBV11-2 and TRBJ2-3; D unclear. The sample was whole blood. CDR3 coding DNA: TGTGCCAGCAGCTTAGATCGTACCACAGATACGCAGTATTTT. Encoded protein: CASSLDRTTDTQYF.